The rows below give T cell receptor beta chains drawn from one sample of a study of blood T cell repertoires in COVID-19. Here immunoSEQ multiplex PCR was the method, and the copy in TCRdb shows in-frame clones only, minus some. The sample contains around 400,000 clones, about 90% of which appear only once. Sequenced input: peripheral blood. These receptors all stem from a man aged 35-49 years with acute or convalescent COVID-19. Both conserved end residues are part of each CDR3. The D gene is left open where the match is weak. Where a row states a size, it is once, few, many or the class of an expanded clone; other rows omit it.

j_call d_call v_call clone_size cdr3_aa cdr3_nt
TRBJ1-1 NA TRBV7-2 NA CASSLWARMVNTEAFF TGTGCCAGCAGCTTATGGGCCCGGATGGTGAACACTGAAGCTTTCTTT
TRBJ1-5 NA TRBV19 NA CASSNQGNNQPQHF TGTGCCAGTAGTAATCAGGGGAACAATCAGCCCCAGCATTTT
TRBJ1-2 TRBD1 TRBV30 NA CASYYRGPYGYTF TGTGCCTCTTACTACAGGGGACCCTATGGCTACACCTTC
TRBJ1-1 NA TRBV3-1/TRBV3-2 NA CASSRNLNTEAFF TGTGCCAGCAGCCGCAACTTGAACACTGAAGCTTTCTTT
TRBJ2-7 NA TRBV7-9 once CASSLSHGKKSSYEQYF TGTGCCAGCAGCTTATCACACGGGAAAAAGAGCTCCTACGAGCAGTACTTC
TRBJ2-7 NA TRBV5-1 NA CASSLGTSSSYEQYF TGCGCCAGCAGCTTGGGGACTTCTAGCTCCTACGAGCAGTACTTC
TRBJ2-1 NA TRBV5-1 NA CASSLASRYNEQFF TGCGCCAGCAGCTTGGCCAGTCGTTACAATGAGCAGTTCTTC
TRBJ1-1 TRBD1 TRBV27 once CASSLDRGTEAFF TGTGCCAGCAGTTTAGACAGGGGCACTGAAGCTTTCTTT
TRBJ2-7 NA TRBV7-2 NA CASSLRDLRSYEQYF TGTGCCAGCAGCCTGCGGGACCTACGCTCCTACGAGCAGTACTTC
TRBJ2-5 TRBD1 TRBV14 NA CASSQVWTGLVETQYF TGTGCCAGCAGCCAAGTATGGACAGGGTTGGTCGAGACCCAGTACTTC
TRBJ1-5 NA TRBV3-1/TRBV3-2 NA CASSQGRDQPQHF TGTGCCAGCAGCCAAGGGCGGGATCAGCCCCAGCATTTT
TRBJ1-1 NA TRBV6-5 NA CASSYTWGRAEAFF TGTGCCAGCAGTTACACGTGGGGGCGGGCTGAAGCTTTCTTT
TRBJ1-4 NA TRBV9 NA CASSPWGGKLFF TGTGCCAGCAGCCCGTGGGGGGGAAAACTGTTTTTT
TRBJ2-2 TRBD1 TRBV4-3 NA CASSLVGTAYTGELFF TGCGCCAGCAGCCTGGTCGGGACAGCTTACACCGGGGAGCTGTTTTTT
TRBJ2-1 TRBD1 TRBV5-6 few CASSRDRDEQFF TGTGCCAGCAGCCGTGACAGGGACGAGCAGTTCTTC
TRBJ1-4 NA TRBV19 NA CASSTRQDSNEKLFF TGTGCCAGTAGCACTAGACAGGATTCTAATGAAAAACTGTTTTTT
TRBJ2-7 TRBD2 TRBV28 NA CASSLYSGGGSYEQYF TGTGCCAGCAGTTTATATAGCGGGGGGGGATCCTACGAGCAGTACTTC
TRBJ2-7 TRBD1 TRBV27 once CASSLYGTGREQYF TGTGCCAGCAGTTTATATGGGACAGGGCGCGAGCAGTACTTC
TRBJ1-4 NA TRBV15 NA CATSRTRGFNEKLFF TGTGCCACCAGCAGAACAAGGGGTTTTAATGAAAAACTGTTTTTT
TRBJ1-5 TRBD1 TRBV19 NA CASSMWTGNNQPQHF TGTGCCAGTAGTATGTGGACAGGGAACAATCAGCCCCAGCATTTT
TRBJ1-5 NA TRBV19 NA CASSLLQGAYNQPQHF TGTGCCAGTAGTCTCCTCCAGGGCGCCTACAATCAGCCCCAGCATTTT
TRBJ1-2 NA TRBV11-2 NA CASSLDRTVSATTF TGTGCCAGCAGCTTAGATCGGACAGTCTCGGCTACAACCTTC
TRBJ2-5 TRBD2 TRBV28 NA CASNLGLAGSLGTQYF TGTGCCAGCAACCTAGGACTAGCGGGATCATTAGGGACCCAGTACTTC
TRBJ1-5 TRBD1 TRBV28 NA CASSPPDRGGQPQHF TGTGCCAGCAGTCCCCCGGACAGGGGAGGCCAGCCCCAGCATTTT
TRBJ1-5 NA TRBV28 NA CASLAPTGGARGNQPQHF TGTGCCAGCCTGGCCCCCACGGGGGGGGCGCGAGGCAATCAGCCCCAGCATTTT
TRBJ2-7 NA TRBV11-3 NA CASSFGGPGSYEQYF TGTGCCAGCAGCTTCGGGGGGCCGGGGTCCTACGAGCAGTACTTC
TRBJ1-5 NA TRBV6-5 NA CASSYSREQPQHF TGTGCCAGCAGTTACTCGAGGGAACAGCCCCAGCATTTT
TRBJ1-1 TRBD1 TRBV2 NA CASSEGTGLINTEAFF TGTGCCAGCAGTGAAGGGACAGGGTTGATAAACACTGAAGCTTTCTTT
TRBJ2-1 NA TRBV15 NA CATSRDLSLDEQFF TGTGCCACCAGCAGAGATCTCAGTCTCGATGAGCAGTTCTTC
TRBJ1-1 TRBD1 TRBV18 few CASSPGTGVLTEAFF TGTGCCAGCTCACCAGGCACAGGGGTATTGACTGAAGCTTTCTTT
TRBJ2-3 TRBD2 TRBV11-3 NA CASSVGTSGRSDTQYF TGTGCCAGCAGCGTCGGGACTAGCGGGAGATCGGATACGCAGTATTTT
TRBJ1-1 NA TRBV3-1/TRBV3-2 NA CASSHRRENTEAFF TGTGCCAGCAGCCACCGACGGGAGAACACTGAAGCTTTCTTT
TRBJ2-3 TRBD2 TRBV5-1 NA CASSTGSSGSAGTDTQYF TGCGCCAGCAGCACCGGTAGTAGCGGGAGCGCCGGCACAGATACGCAGTATTTT
TRBJ2-7 NA TRBV28 NA CASSTGFPYEQYF TGTGCCAGCAGTACAGGGTTTCCCTACGAGCAGTACTTC
TRBJ2-1 TRBD2 TRBV4-1 NA CASSRFGAGGPDNEQFF TGCGCCAGCAGCCGATTCGGAGCGGGAGGGCCGGACAATGAGCAGTTCTTC
TRBJ2-3 NA TRBV5-4 NA CASSLIANTDTQYF TGTGCCAGCAGCTTGATAGCGAACACAGATACGCAGTATTTT
TRBJ1-2 NA TRBV5-1 NA CASSLQFTSNYGYTF TGCGCCAGCAGCTTACAGTTTACCTCTAACTATGGCTACACCTTC
TRBJ1-1 NA TRBV6-5 NA CASSLRTVNTEAFF TGTGCCAGCAGTCTGAGGACAGTGAACACTGAAGCTTTCTTT
TRBJ2-2 TRBD2 TRBV4-1 NA CASRRGVTGELFF TGCGCCAGCAGACGGGGGGTTACCGGGGAGCTGTTTTTT
TRBJ1-3 NA TRBV7-9 NA CASSLVRDIIFSGNTIYF TGTGCCAGCAGCTTAGTTCGGGACATTATCTTCTCTGGAAACACCATATATTTT
TRBJ2-7 NA TRBV5-4 NA CASSLPGGRTYEQYF TGTGCCAGCAGCTTGCCGGGGGGCAGAACCTACGAGCAGTACTTC
TRBJ2-5 TRBD2 TRBV9 NA CASSGPHPPSSGRRETQYF TGTGCCAGCAGCGGCCCCCACCCTCCCTCTAGCGGGAGGCGTGAGACCCAGTACTTC